This T cell receptor (beta chain) was recorded in a study of blood T cell repertoires in COVID-19. Profiling relied on immunoSEQ multiplex PCR, and the TCRdb table lists in-frame clones only, not all of them. The sample consists of 200,000 to 250,000 clones, around nine tenths of them appearing once. The CDR3 runs 14 residues. The ends were cut back, 2 bases at V and 3 bases at J, with 12 bases in the middle. Per germline, CDR1 SGHNT and CDR2 YYREEE (reference sequence). The chain combines TRBV5-4 with TRBJ2-7; D is possibly TRBD1 (5 bases). The origin of this receptor is a man aged 25 to 40 who had recovered from COVID-19. Sample: PBMCs or T cells enriched from blood (not recorded which). In nucleotides, the CDR3 is TGTGCCAGCAGCTTTAGTCGGACAAACTACGAGCAGTACTTC. It specifies CASSFSRTNYEQYF.